This TCR beta chain was identified in a study of cytomegalovirus exposure and HLA in healthy donors. The CDR3 covers 13 residues. Deletions cut 9 bases from V and 1 base from J, with 12 bases between. The germline V gene has CDR1 LNHDA and CDR2 SQIVND (reference sequence). With respect to this clone: Its antigen is currently unknown.

The study ran its PCR with 60 Vbeta and 13 Jbeta primers. Authors' analysis steps: Per a later analysis, the number of unique TCR beta chains was around 80 million, of which 9 million to 14 million were shared. Repertoires were generated with immunoSEQ multiplex PCR, while TCRdb's copy carries only in-frame clones and drops some. For V, J and clone size, that table is used; D and trimming come from the DNA. The sample has about 130,000 clones, roughly 73% seen once; the top ten hold approximately 4.3%. Study-level findings and limits: One variant, a missense change in DCLRE1C, was linked in a later analysis to TCR beta V- and J-gene trimming.

The rearrangement uses TRBV19 and TRBJ1-1, with D tentatively TRBD1 (5 bases). Sequenced material: PBMCs. The TCR sequence derives from a man in his 60s in good health and CMV-seropositive. The CDR3 is CASAQERNTEAFF. The CDR3 nucleotides read TGTGCCAGCGCACAGGAGAGGAACACTGAAGCTTTCTTT.